Each of the 20 T cell receptor beta chains below was sequenced from the same sample in a study of CD8 T cells in Susac syndrome. With random hexamers, 0.5 to 1 ug RNA was reverse transcribed. One entry per CDR3 protein results from TCRdb running MiXCR on the immunoSEQ multiplex PCR reads. The sample contains approximately 190,000 distinct CDR3 sequences, approximately 94% of which appear only once. The sequenced material came from CD4+ T cells from PBMCs. The receptors were gathered from a human donor in good health.

The chain links TRBV7-2 to TRBJ1-3; D is uncertain. The CDR3 runs 14 residues. Per the germline V gene, CDR1 is SGHTA and CDR2 is FQGNSA. Trimming removed 5 bases at V and 0 bases at J, with 8 bases between. CDR3 residues: CASSPPLSGNTIYF. CDR3 DNA: TGTGCCAGCAGCCCCCCACTCTCTGGAAACACCATATATTTT.

This chain uses TRBV11-2 with TRBJ2-3, with a tentative D call TRBD2 (7 bases). The V end was cut by 5 bases, the J end by 6 bases, with 18 bases between. The germline V gene has CDR1 SGHAT and CDR2 FQNNGV. The CDR3 sequence is 15 residues long. The CDR3 DNA is TGTGCCAGCAGCGAGAGGGGGGGGGCCAGGGATACGCAGTATTTT. It codes for CASSERGGARDTQYF. The complete variable domain, with remaining parts taken from reference TRBV11-2 and TRBJ2-3, reads EAGVAQSPRYKIIEKRQSVAFWCNPISGHATLYWYQQILGQGPKLLIQFQNNGVVDDSQLPKDRFSAERLKGVDSTLKIQPAKLEDSAVYLCASSERGGARDTQYFGPGTRLTVL.

The gene calls are TRBV19 and TRBJ2-6; possible D gene TRBD1, 5 bases. Germline CDR1 reads LNHDA; CDR2 reads SQIVND (reference sequence). The CDR3 runs to 14 residues. V was trimmed by 7 bases and J by 0 bases, leaving 7 bases between them. The CDR3 is CASTDSSGANVLTF. CDR3 nucleotides: TGTGCCAGTACCGACAGCTCTGGGGCCAACGTCCTGACTTTC. The full variable domain, in which reference TRBV19 and TRBJ2-6 provide the parts outside the CDR3, is DGGITQSPKYLFRKEGQNVTLSCEQNLNHDAMYWYRQDPGQGLRLIYYSQIVNDFQKGDIAEGYSVSREKKESFPLTVTSAQKNPTAFYLCASTDSSGANVLTFGAGSRLTVL.

The chain carries TRBV2 and TRBJ2-1, with 7 bases aligning to TRBD1. The germline V gene has CDR1 SNHLY and CDR2 FYNNEI. The junction had 6 bases not matched to a gene; V was cut back by 6 bases and J by 10 bases. The CDR3 contains 12 residues. The CDR3 region is CASRQGRVEQFF. CDR3 DNA: TGTGCCAGCAGACAGGGGCGAGTCGAGCAGTTCTTC.

This chain links TRBV19 with TRBJ2-3; possible D gene TRBD1, 6 bases. The CDR3 runs 15 residues. The V gene's germline CDR1 is LNHDA and CDR2 SQIVND (reference sequence). Trimming left V 4 bases short and J 1 base short, with 12 bases between. The chain's CDR3 is CASSKSSGGTDTQYF. The CDR3 DNA sequence: TGTGCCAGTAGTAAGAGCTCAGGGGGCACAGATACGCAGTATTTT.

The chain is built from TRBV28 and TRBJ2-3, with 7 nucleotides matching TRBD1. Per the germline V gene, CDR1 is MDHEN and CDR2 is SYDVKM. The ends lost 5 bases at V and 3 bases at J; junction bases unmatched: 8. The CDR3 runs to 15 residues. CDR3 nucleotides: TGTGCCAGCAGTCCCTTCAGGGGGAGAACAGATACGCAGTATTTT. This translates into CASSPFRGRTDTQYF.

J is TRBJ2-1 and V is TRBV14; D is uncertain. The germline V and J ends were trimmed by 5 bases and 2 bases, with 19 bases remaining between them. The CDR3 runs to 17 residues. Per germline, CDR1 SGHDN and CDR2 FVKESK. The CDR3 DNA reads as TGTGCCAGCAGCTCCTATCTGGGCAGAACACCCTACAATGAGCAGTTCTTC. Translation gives CASSSYLGRTPYNEQFF.

The gene calls are TRBV4-1 and TRBJ2-1; 7 nucleotides align to TRBD1. This CDR3 has 15 amino acids. J was trimmed by 4 bases and V by 1 base; bases with no gene match: 4. Germline CDR1 MGHRA, CDR2 YSYEKL. The CDR3: CASSQAGQSYNEQFF. In nucleotides, the CDR3 is TGCGCCAGCAGCCAAGCGGGACAGTCGTACAATGAGCAGTTCTTC.

The chain recombines TRBV11-2 with TRBJ2-5; 14 positions match TRBD2. There are 16 residues in the CDR3. Germline CDR1 and CDR2: SGHAT and FQNNGV. The V gene end was trimmed by 6 bases and the J gene end by 5 bases; junction bases not matched to a gene: 8. CDR3 residues: CASSSMTSGGAETQYF. The CDR3 bases are TGTGCCAGCAGTTCGATGACTAGCGGGGGGGCGGAGACCCAGTACTTC. Complete variable domain (other parts from reference TRBV11-2 and TRBJ2-5): EAGVAQSPRYKIIEKRQSVAFWCNPISGHATLYWYQQILGQGPKLLIQFQNNGVVDDSQLPKDRFSAERLKGVDSTLKIQPAKLEDSAVYLCASSSMTSGGAETQYFGPGTRLLVL.

The chain uses TRBV20-1 and TRBJ2-5, with D possibly being TRBD1 or TRBD2 (5 bases each). With 7 bases removed from V and 3 bases from J, the gap between germline ends came to 12 bases. Germline V gene data show CDR1 as DFQATT and CDR2 as SNEGSKA (reference sequence). This CDR3 comprises 12 residues. The CDR3 DNA reads TGCAGTGTTTACGGGGCCGAAGAGACCCAGTACTTC. Translating gives CSVYGAEETQYF.

This clonotype has only one observation. The rearrangement joins TRBV27 to TRBJ2-2; TRBD1 is a possible D gene (6 bases). Germline CDR1 reads MNHEY; CDR2 reads SMNVEV (reference sequence). The germline V and J ends were trimmed by 3 bases and 0 bases, with 14 bases remaining between them. The CDR3 has 17 amino acids. The CDR3 DNA reads as TGTGCCAGCAGTTTCAGGCAGGGGAACGCGAACACCGGGGAGCTGTTTTTT. Amino acids: CASSFRQGNANTGELFF.

The chain employs TRBV6-2 or TRBV6-3 and TRBJ1-5; D is perhaps TRBD1 (6 bases). From germline, CDR1 is MNHEY and CDR2 SVGEGT. The CDR3 loop spans 17 amino acids. V was trimmed by 5 bases and J by 0 bases, leaving 17 bases between them. Here the CDR3 reads CASSPPPGHHSNQPQHF. DNA for the CDR3: TGTGCCAGCAGTCCACCTCCGGGACACCATAGCAATCAGCCCCAGCATTTT.

The chain recombines TRBV19 with TRBJ1-2, with D unclear. The CDR3 is 16 residues long. Germline CDR1 is LNHDA and CDR2 is SQIVND (reference sequence). Deletions cut 2 bases from V and 0 bases from J, with 13 bases between. The CDR3 nucleotides are TGTGCCAGTAGTATAAGTATTGGAAGAACTAACTATGGCTACACCTTC. Translated: CASSISIGRTNYGYTF.

The CDR3 loop is CASRLTGQSYNEQFF. The CDR3 nucleotides read TGTGCCAGCAGGTTGACGGGTCAGTCATACAATGAGCAGTTCTTC. The V call is TRBV2, the J call TRBJ2-1, with unresolved D. CDR3 length equals 15 residues. The germline V and J ends were trimmed by 6 bases and 4 bases, with 16 bases remaining between them. The V gene's germline CDR1 is SNHLY and CDR2 FYNNEI. Full variable domain (missing parts from reference TRBV2 and TRBJ2-1): EPEVTQTPSHQVTQMGQEVILRCVPISNHLYFYWYRQILGQKVEFLVSFYNNEISEKSEIFDDQFSVERPDGSNFTLKIRSTKLEDSAMYFCASRLTGQSYNEQFFGPGTRLTVL.

The chain combines TRBV4-3 with TRBJ2-2; TRBD2 aligns across 15 bases. The CDR3 contains 17 residues. V trimming: 4 bases; J trimming: 1 base; junction bases outside the gene matches: 1. From germline, CDR1 is LGHNA and CDR2 YSLEER. CDR3: CASSPGLAGGNTGELFF. CDR3 DNA: TGCGCCAGCAGCCCGGGACTAGCGGGGGGGAACACCGGGGAGCTGTTTTTT.

This clonotype has a single count. This chain's CDR3 is CSVVDRVGTGELFF. As DNA, the CDR3 is TGCAGCGTCGTTGACAGGGTGGGAACCGGGGAGCTGTTTTTT. The chain employs TRBV29-1 and TRBJ2-2; 7 bases agree with TRBD1. The V segment lost 6 bases and the J segment 5 bases; nucleotides outside the gene matches: 9. The CDR3 has 14 residues. Germline CDR1 and CDR2: SQVTM and ANQGSEA.

The CDR3 region is CASSLGDRWGWFF. CDR3 DNA sequence: TGCGCCAGCAGCCTGGGGGACAGGTGGGGATGGTTCTTC. This chain uses TRBV5-1 with TRBJ2-1; 8 bases are shared with TRBD1. Trimming at V came to 4 bases and at J to 15 bases, leaving 12 bases not matched to a gene. The CDR3 covers 13 residues. From germline, CDR1 is SGHRS and CDR2 YFSETQ.

This chain joins TRBV7-3 and TRBJ1-6; 8 bases agree with TRBD1. The CDR3 has 14 residues. Germline lookup yields CDR1 SGHTA and CDR2 FQGTGA. Trimming cost V 5 bases and J 10 bases; bases outside gene matches: 7. The CDR3: CASSPRGTGSPLHF. The DNA for the CDR3 is TGTGCCAGCAGCCCAAGGGGGACAGGCTCACCCCTCCACTTT.

The chain employs TRBV25-1 and TRBJ2-5; TRBD1 is a possible D gene (5 bases). Germline assignment: CDR1 MGHDK and CDR2 SYGVNS. The CDR3 contains 16 residues. The V end lost 0 bases, the J end lost 4 bases, and 15 bases lay between the germline ends. CDR3 sequence reads: CASSEYIRAGRETQYF. In DNA, the CDR3 is TGTGCCAGCAGTGAATATATTCGGGCAGGGCGAGAGACCCAGTACTTC.

The chain joins TRBV29-1 to TRBJ1-1, with D unresolved. The CDR3 contains 13 residues. The germline V gene encodes CDR1 SQVTM and CDR2 ANQGSEA. The germline V and J ends were trimmed by 7 bases and 0 bases, with 12 bases remaining between them. The CDR3 DNA reads TGCAGCGCCTCTCAACCCATGAACACTGAAGCTTTCTTT. It specifies CSASQPMNTEAFF.